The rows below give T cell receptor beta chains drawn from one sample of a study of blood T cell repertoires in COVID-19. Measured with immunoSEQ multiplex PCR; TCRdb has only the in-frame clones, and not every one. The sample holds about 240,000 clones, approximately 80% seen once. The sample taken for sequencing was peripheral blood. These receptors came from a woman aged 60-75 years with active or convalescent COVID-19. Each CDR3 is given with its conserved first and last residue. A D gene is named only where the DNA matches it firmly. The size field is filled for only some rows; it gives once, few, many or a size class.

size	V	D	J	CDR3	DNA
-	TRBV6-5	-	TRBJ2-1	CASRKTGSSYNEQFF	TGTGCCAGCAGAAAAACGGGGAGCTCCTACAATGAGCAGTTCTTC
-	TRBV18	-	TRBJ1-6	CASSPSRNSPLHF	TGTGCCAGCTCACCATCGAGGAATTCACCCCTCCACTTT
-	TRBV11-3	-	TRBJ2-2	CASSLGLAITGELFF	TGTGCCAGCAGCTTGGGCCTAGCGATCACCGGGGAGCTGTTTTTT
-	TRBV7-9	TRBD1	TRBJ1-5	CASSLAGQGPPQHF	TGTGCCAGCAGCTTGGCGGGACAGGGTCCGCCCCAGCATTTT
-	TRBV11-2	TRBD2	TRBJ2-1	CASSLDWASGGTIANEQFF	TGTGCCAGCAGCTTAGATTGGGCTAGCGGGGGTACAATTGCCAATGAGCAGTTCTTC
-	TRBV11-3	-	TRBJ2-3	CASTVEADTQYF	TGTGCCAGCACGGTGGAGGCAGATACGCAGTATTTT
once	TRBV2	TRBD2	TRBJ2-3	CASSERREIPTDTQYF	TGTGCCAGCAGTGAACGGCGGGAGATCCCCACAGATACGCAGTATTTT
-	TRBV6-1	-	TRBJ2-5	CASSDIGLTQYF	TGTGCCAGCAGTGACATCGGTTTGACCCAGTACTTC
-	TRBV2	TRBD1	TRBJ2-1	CASSSDRVLWHEQFF	TGTGCCAGCAGTTCGGACAGGGTTCTCTGGCATGAGCAGTTCTTC
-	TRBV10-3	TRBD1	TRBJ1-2	CAISAAGQLNYGYTF	TGTGCCATCAGTGCCGCGGGACAGTTAAACTATGGCTACACCTTC
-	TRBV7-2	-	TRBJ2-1	CASSLAMMGLPYNEQFF	TGTGCCAGCAGCTTAGCGATGATGGGGCTTCCCTACAATGAGCAGTTCTTC
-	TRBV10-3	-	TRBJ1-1	CAISQDRGGSTEAFF	TGTGCCATCAGCCAAGACCGGGGAGGGAGCACTGAAGCTTTCTTT
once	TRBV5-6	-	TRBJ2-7	CASSRWWGLEQYF	TGTGCCAGCAGCCGTTGGTGGGGGCTCGAGCAGTACTTC
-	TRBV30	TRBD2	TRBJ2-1	CAYEREPYNEQFF	TGTGCCTACGAGCGGGAGCCCTACAATGAGCAGTTCTTC
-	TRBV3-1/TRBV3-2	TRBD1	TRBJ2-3	CASSRQGEYYF	TGTGCCAGCAGCCGACAGGGGGAGTATTATTTT
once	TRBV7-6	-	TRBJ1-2	CASSLGNLGDYTF	TGTGCCAGCAGCTTAGGGAACTTAGGGGACTACACCTTC
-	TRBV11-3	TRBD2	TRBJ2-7	CASSLEAGGQYF	TGTGCCAGCAGCTTGGAAGCGGGAGGGCAGTACTTC
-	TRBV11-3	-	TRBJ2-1	CASSLGGSSPSSYNEQFF	TGTGCCAGCAGCTTAGGAGGGAGTAGTCCAAGCTCCTACAATGAGCAGTTCTTC
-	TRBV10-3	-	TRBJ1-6	CAISEGGGEDGSPLHF	TGTGCCATCAGTGAGGGGGGAGGGGAAGATGGATCACCCCTCCACTTT
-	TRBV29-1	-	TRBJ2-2	CSAYGMNTGELFF	TGCAGCGCATATGGCATGAACACCGGGGAGCTGTTTTTT
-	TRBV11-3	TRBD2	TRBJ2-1	CASSYIAGGPDSEQFF	TGTGCCAGCAGCTATATAGCGGGAGGGCCCGATAGTGAGCAGTTCTTC
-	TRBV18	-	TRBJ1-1	CASSPTHRPRGFEAFF	TGTGCCAGCTCTCCAACGCACAGGCCCCGGGGGTTTGAAGCTTTCTTT
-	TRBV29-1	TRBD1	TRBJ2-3	CSAQTGPDTDTQYF	TGCAGCGCTCAGACAGGGCCGGACACAGATACGCAGTATTTT
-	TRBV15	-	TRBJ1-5	CATELGLGNQPQHF	TGTGCCACCGAGTTGGGGCTCGGCAATCAGCCCCAGCATTTT
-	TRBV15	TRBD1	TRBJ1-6	CATSREKTGVGSPLHF	TGTGCCACCAGCAGAGAGAAGACAGGGGTCGGGTCACCCCTCCACTTT
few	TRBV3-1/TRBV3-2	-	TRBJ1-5	CASSQGYSGGNQPQHF	TGTGCCAGCAGCCAAGGATACTCAGGGGGCAATCAGCCCCAGCATTTT
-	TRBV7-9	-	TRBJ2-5	CASNPGSQETQYF	TGTGCCAGCAACCCGGGAAGCCAAGAGACCCAGTACTTC
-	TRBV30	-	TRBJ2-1	CAWNSGLDNEQFF	TGTGCCTGGAACTCCGGACTGGATAATGAGCAGTTCTTC
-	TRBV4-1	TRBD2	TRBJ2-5	CASSQDSLAVESETQYF	TGCGCCAGCAGCCAAGATTCCCTAGCGGTAGAGTCAGAGACCCAGTACTTC
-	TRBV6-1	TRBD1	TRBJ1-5	CASSEGFAGGGQPQHF	TGTGCCAGCAGTGAAGGGTTTGCAGGGGGCGGTCAGCCCCAGCATTTT
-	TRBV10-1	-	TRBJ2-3	CASPRRAEATDTQYF	TGCGCCAGCCCCCGGAGGGCGGAGGCGACAGATACGCAGTATTTT
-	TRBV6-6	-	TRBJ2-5	CASSYGTPADQETQYF	TGTGCCAGCAGTTACGGGACACCGGCCGATCAAGAGACCCAGTACTTC
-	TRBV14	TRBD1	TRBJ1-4	CASSDRGREKLFF	TGTGCCAGCAGCGACAGGGGGCGTGAAAAACTGTTTTTT
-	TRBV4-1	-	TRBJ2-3	CASSQHTVTSTDTQYF	TGCGCCAGCAGCCAACATACAGTCACTAGCACAGATACGCAGTATTTT
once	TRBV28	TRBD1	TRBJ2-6	CASSGGQAVSGANVLTF	TGTGCCAGCAGCGGGGGACAGGCGGTTTCTGGGGCCAACGTCCTGACTTTC
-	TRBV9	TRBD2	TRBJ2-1	CASSVLADNEQFF	TGTGCCAGCAGCGTACTAGCGGACAATGAGCAGTTCTTC
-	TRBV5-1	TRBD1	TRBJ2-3	CASSGNRGRTDTQYF	TGCGCCAGCAGCGGGAACAGGGGCCGCACAGATACGCAGTATTTT
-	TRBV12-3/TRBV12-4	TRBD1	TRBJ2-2	CASSREQGAGLFF	TGTGCCAGCAGTCGAGAACAGGGGGCAGGGCTGTTTTTT
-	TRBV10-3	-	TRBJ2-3	CAISEMLGGFDTQYF	TGTGCCATCAGTGAGATGTTGGGGGGATTTGATACGCAGTATTTT
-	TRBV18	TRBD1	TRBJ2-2	CASSPTGTGGYSGELFF	TGTGCCAGCTCACCAACCGGGACAGGGGGCTATTCGGGGGAGCTGTTTTTT
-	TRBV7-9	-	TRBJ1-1	CASSKDTESEAFF	TGTGCCAGCAGCAAAGACACGGAGTCCGAAGCTTTCTTT
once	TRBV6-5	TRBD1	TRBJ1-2	CASYRQGNGYTF	TGTGCCTCCTACCGACAGGGGAATGGCTACACCTTC
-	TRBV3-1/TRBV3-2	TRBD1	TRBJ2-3	CASSPHLTGSTDTQYF	TGTGCCAGCAGCCCCCACCTGACAGGGAGCACAGATACGCAGTATTTT
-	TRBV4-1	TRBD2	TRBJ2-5	CASSPGLAGEQETQYF	TGCGCCAGCAGCCCGGGACTAGCGGGGGAGCAAGAGACCCAGTACTTC
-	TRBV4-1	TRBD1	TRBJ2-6	CASSQDEGAGANVLTF	TGCGCCAGCAGCCAAGATGAGGGGGCGGGGGCCAACGTCCTGACTTTC
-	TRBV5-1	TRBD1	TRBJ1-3	CASSLGPDRAGNTIYF	TGCGCCAGCAGCTTGGGCCCGGACAGGGCTGGAAACACCATATATTTT
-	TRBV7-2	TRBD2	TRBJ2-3	CASSLRGGATDTQYF	TGTGCCAGCAGCTTACGCGGGGGGGCAACAGATACGCAGTATTTT